The sequence of this T cell receptor beta chain was determined in a study of blood T cell repertoires in COVID-19. V dropped 1 base and J dropped 10; count of bases not matched to a gene: 10. Germline values: CDR1 PRHDT, CDR2 FYEKMQ (reference sequence). There are 16 residues in the CDR3. Authors' data handling: By means of reference gene primer amplification, nucleated cell counts were estimated. TCRdb keeps only in-frame clones here, not all; method: immunoSEQ multiplex PCR. V, J and clone size were drawn from that table, and D and trimming were deduced from the DNA. Among roughly 190,000 clones listed, approximately 86% were seen once.

This TCR was sampled from a woman in her thirties who had recovered from COVID-19. Sequencing input: PBMCs or T cells enriched from blood (not recorded which). The chain links TRBV13 to TRBJ2-1; TRBD2 matches 10 bases. This chain's CDR3 is CASSLVVSGGAGEQFF. The CDR3 region has the DNA TGTGCCAGCAGCTTAGTGGTCAGCGGGGGGGCTGGCGAGCAGTTCTTC.